Each of the 12 T cell receptor beta chains below was sequenced from the same sample in a study of circulating tumor DNA in untreated peripheral T-cell lymphoma. Produced via immunoSEQ multiplex PCR; TCRdb's table is partial and in-frame only. Of 7,000 or so clones in the sample, approximately 75% were seen once. The specimen sequenced was tumor tissue. These TCRs come from a human donor with peripheral T-cell lymphoma.

Turning to this clone: X is used for the amino acid whose nucleotide is unread or ambiguous. The chain is built from TRBV8-2 and TRBJ1-6; TRBD1 is the table's D call, not checked against the DNA. TRBV8-2 is classified as a pseudogene. CDR3 length: 15 amino acids. CDR3 bases: TGTGCCACCAGGGCATGGGACAGAARCAATTCACCCCTCCACTTT. Translation gives CATRAWDRXNSPLHF.

The chain uses TRBV6-8 and TRBJ1-1; possibly TRBD1 for D (6 bases). CDR3 length equals 14 residues. CDR1 MNHGY and CDR2 SAAAGT come from the germline V gene. The germline V and J ends were trimmed by 5 bases and 3 bases, with 13 bases remaining between them. In DNA, the CDR3 is TGTGCCAGCAGTGAGTTAACAGGGTACACTGAAGCTTTCTTT. This gives the protein CASSELTGYTEAFF.

This clone was recorded once. The gene calls are TRBV6-8 and TRBJ1-1; 7 bases map to TRBD1. The CDR3 runs 13 residues. CDR1 is MNHGY, CDR2 SAAAGT, per germline. V lost 5 bases, J lost 5 bases, and 5 bases stayed unmatched. The CDR3 coding sequence is TGTGCCAGCAGTCCACCGACAGGGACTGAAGCTTTCTTT. It codes for CASSPPTGTEAFF.

The gene calls are TRBV6-8 and TRBJ2-2; D ambiguous. Germline assignment: CDR1 MNHGY and CDR2 SAAAGT. The CDR3 runs to 14 residues. Trimming shortened V by 6 bases and J by 3 bases, and 11 bases separated the two germline ends. The CDR3 protein is CASSPPADTGELFF. DNA for the CDR3: TGTGCCAGCAGCCCTCCGGCTGACACCGGGGAGCTGTTTTTT.

The gene calls are TRBV2 and TRBJ2-3, with D unclear. There are 15 residues in the CDR3. Trimming removed 3 bases from V and 1 base from J, with 11 bases in between. The germline gives CDR1 SNHLY, CDR2 FYNNEI. CDR3 coding DNA: TGTGCCAGCAGTGAGTCGAAACTACGCACAGATACGCAGTATTTT. Residues: CASSESKLRTDTQYF.

This clone occurred a few times. The V and J genes are TRBV19 and TRBJ2-1; 8 nucleotides align to TRBD1. The V gene's germline CDR1 is LNHDA and CDR2 SQIVND (reference sequence). Trimming cost V 5 bases and J 6 bases; bases outside gene matches: 12. The CDR3 covers 16 residues. CDR3 sequence reads: CASSPIPGGKANEQFF. The CDR3 DNA sequence: TGTGCCAGTAGTCCCATTCCAGGGGGCAAGGCCAATGAGCAGTTCTTC.

The chain employs TRBV19 and TRBJ2-2, with a possible D match to TRBD2 (7 bases). V lost 5 bases, J lost 5 bases, and 15 bases lay in between. CDR1 LNHDA and CDR2 SQIVND come from the germline V gene (reference sequence). CDR3 size: 15 residues. In DNA, the CDR3 is TGTGCCAGTAGTCCGGCGGGGGCGGGTACCGGGGAGCTGTTTTTT. Its protein is CASSPAGAGTGELFF.

The gene calls are TRBV29-1 and TRBJ1-2; 7 positions agree with TRBD1. Germline V gene sequence: CDR1 SQVTM, CDR2 ANQGSEA. The CDR3 covers 13 residues. Germline trimming cut 7 bases from V and 5 bases from J; bases unmatched to any gene: 10. The CDR3 bases are TGCAGCGCCTGGATAGGGGGCGTGTATGGCTACACCTTC. The encoded protein is CSAWIGGVYGYTF.

The rearrangement uses TRBV19 and TRBJ1-3; D ambiguous. The germline V gene encodes CDR1 LNHDA and CDR2 SQIVND (reference sequence). The CDR3 has 17 residues. With 0 bases removed from V and 0 bases from J, the gap between germline ends came to 12 bases. The CDR3: CASSIDVGLYSGNTIYF. CDR3 sequence (DNA): TGTGCCAGTAGTATAGACGTGGGCCTCTACTCTGGAAACACCATATATTTT.

This chain connects TRBV29-1 to TRBJ2-4, with unresolved D. CDR3 length equals 13 residues. V lost 6 bases to trimming and J lost 0 bases, with 9 bases between them. Germline CDR1 and CDR2: SQVTM and ANQGSEA. CDR3 nucleotide sequence: TGCAGCGTCCAGGCTCTAGCCAAAAACATTCAGTACTTC. It encodes CSVQALAKNIQYF.

The chain is built from TRBV14 and TRBJ1-1; D possibly corresponds to TRBD1 (6 bases). V was cut by 2 bases and J by 11 bases, with 12 bases left in between. This CDR3 has 12 amino acids. The V gene's germline CDR1 is SGHDN and CDR2 FVKESK. CDR3 nucleotide sequence: TGTGCCAGCAGCCAAAATTCAGGGGCGGCTTTCTTT. Residues: CASSQNSGAAFF. The full variable domain, rest sourced from reference TRBV14 and TRBJ1-1, is EAGVTQFPSHSVIEKGQTVTLRCDPISGHDNLYWYRRVMGKEIKFLLHFVKESKQDESGMPNNRFLAERTGGTYSTLKVQPAELEDSGVYFCASSQNSGAAFFGQGTRLTVV.

The chain links TRBV6-8 to TRBJ1-3, with D perhaps TRBD1 (6 bases). Trimming stripped 5 bases from V and 0 bases from J, with 14 bases between. There are 16 residues in the CDR3. Germline values: CDR1 MNHGY, CDR2 SAAAGT. CDR3: CASSREQGSSGNTIYF. CDR3 DNA sequence: TGTGCCAGCAGTCGAGAACAGGGTAGCTCTGGAAACACCATATATTTT.